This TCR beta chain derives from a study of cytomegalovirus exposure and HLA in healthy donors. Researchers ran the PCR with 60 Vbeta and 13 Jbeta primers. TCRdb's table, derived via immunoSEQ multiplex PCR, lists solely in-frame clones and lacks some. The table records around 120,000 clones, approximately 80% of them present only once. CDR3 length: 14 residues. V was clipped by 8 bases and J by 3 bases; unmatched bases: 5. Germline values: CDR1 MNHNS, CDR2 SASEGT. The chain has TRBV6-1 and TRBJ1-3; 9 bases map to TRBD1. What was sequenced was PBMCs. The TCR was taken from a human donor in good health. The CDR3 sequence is CASSTGGFGNTIYF. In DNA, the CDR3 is TGTGCCAGCTCAACAGGGGGCTTTGGAAACACCATATATTTT.